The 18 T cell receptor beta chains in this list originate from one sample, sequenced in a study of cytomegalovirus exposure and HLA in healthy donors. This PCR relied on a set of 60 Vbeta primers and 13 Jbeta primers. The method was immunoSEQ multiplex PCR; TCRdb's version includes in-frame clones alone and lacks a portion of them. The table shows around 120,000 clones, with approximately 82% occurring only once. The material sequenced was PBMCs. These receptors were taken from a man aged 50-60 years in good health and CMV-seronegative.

The CDR3 reads CAWSWGGEQYF. In DNA, the CDR3 is TGTGCCTGGAGTTGGGGGGGCGAGCAGTACTTC. The rearrangement joins TRBV30 to TRBJ2-5; 7 positions agree with TRBD2. The end of the DNA aligns better with TRBJ2-7, so the J call may be wrong. The germline V gene has CDR1 GTSNPN and CDR2 SVGIG (reference sequence). The CDR3 runs 11 residues.

CDR3 coding DNA: TGTGCCAGCAGCTTATCTCCTAGCGGGAGCACCGGGGAGCTGTTTTTT. This codes for CASSLSPSGSTGELFF. The V call is TRBV11-2, the J call TRBJ2-2; 10 nucleotides line up with TRBD2. Trimming removed 2 bases from V and 4 bases from J; junction bases left unmatched: 4. Germline loops: CDR1 SGHAT, CDR2 FQNNGV. This CDR3 is built from 16 residues. The full variable domain, in which reference TRBV11-2 and TRBJ2-2 provide the parts outside the CDR3, is EAGVAQSPRYKIIEKRQSVAFWCNPISGHATLYWYQQILGQGPKLLIQFQNNGVVDDSQLPKDRFSAERLKGVDSTLKIQPAKLEDSAVYLCASSLSPSGSTGELFFGEGSRLTVL.

The DNA for the CDR3 is TGTGCCAGCAGTTACACTCGGGGGGGTAGCAATCAGCCCCAGCATTTT. It is translated as CASSYTRGGSNQPQHF. This chain links TRBV6-6 with TRBJ1-5; a weak D match, TRBD1 (5 bases). CDR3 size: 16 residues. Per the germline V gene, CDR1 is MNHNY and CDR2 is SVGAGI (reference sequence). V lost 2 bases and J 0 bases, leaving 11 bases between the germline ends.

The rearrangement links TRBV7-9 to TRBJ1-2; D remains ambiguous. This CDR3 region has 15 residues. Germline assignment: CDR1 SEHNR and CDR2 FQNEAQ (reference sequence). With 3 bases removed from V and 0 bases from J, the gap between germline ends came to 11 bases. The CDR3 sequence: CASSFSFGANYGYTF. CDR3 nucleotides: TGTGCCAGCAGCTTTAGCTTCGGGGCTAACTATGGCTACACCTTC.

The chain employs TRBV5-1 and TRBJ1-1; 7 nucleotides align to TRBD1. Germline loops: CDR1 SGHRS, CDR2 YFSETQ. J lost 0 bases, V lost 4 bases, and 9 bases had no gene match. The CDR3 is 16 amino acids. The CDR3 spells CASSPQGERMNTEAFF. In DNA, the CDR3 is TGCGCCAGCAGCCCTCAGGGGGAGAGGATGAACACTGAAGCTTTCTTT.

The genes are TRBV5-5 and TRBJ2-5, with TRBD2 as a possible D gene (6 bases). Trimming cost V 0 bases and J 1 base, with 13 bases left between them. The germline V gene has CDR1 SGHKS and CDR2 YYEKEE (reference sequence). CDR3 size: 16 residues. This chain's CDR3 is CASSLVAGTTQETQYF. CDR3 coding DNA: TGTGCCAGCAGCTTGGTGGCGGGGACCACCCAAGAGACCCAGTACTTC. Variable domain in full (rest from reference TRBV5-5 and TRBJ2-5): DAGVTQSPTHLIKTRGQQVTLRCSPISGHKSVSWYQQVLGQGPQFIFQYYEKEERGRGNFPDRFSARQFPNYSSELNVNALLLGDSALYLCASSLVAGTTQETQYFGPGTRLLVL.

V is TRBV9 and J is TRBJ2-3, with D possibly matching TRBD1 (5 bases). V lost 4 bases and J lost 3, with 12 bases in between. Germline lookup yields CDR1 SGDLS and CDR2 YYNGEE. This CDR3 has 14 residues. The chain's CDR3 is CASSYTDSTDTQYF. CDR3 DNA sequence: TGTGCCAGCAGCTACACCGACAGTACAGATACGCAGTATTTT.

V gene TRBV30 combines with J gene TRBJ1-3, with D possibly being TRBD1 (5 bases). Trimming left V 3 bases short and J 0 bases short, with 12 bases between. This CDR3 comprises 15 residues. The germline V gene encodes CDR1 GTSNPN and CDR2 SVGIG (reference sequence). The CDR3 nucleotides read TGTGCCTGGAGATTTGGGGCTCTCTCTGGAAACACCATATATTTT. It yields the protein CAWRFGALSGNTIYF.

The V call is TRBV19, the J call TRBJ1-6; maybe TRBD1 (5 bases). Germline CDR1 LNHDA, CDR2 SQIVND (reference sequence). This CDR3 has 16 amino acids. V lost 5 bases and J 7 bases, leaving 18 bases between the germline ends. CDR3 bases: TGTGCCAGTAGTCGTACTAGGGGAGGTGGCAATTCACCCCTCCACTTT. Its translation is CASSRTRGGGNSPLHF.

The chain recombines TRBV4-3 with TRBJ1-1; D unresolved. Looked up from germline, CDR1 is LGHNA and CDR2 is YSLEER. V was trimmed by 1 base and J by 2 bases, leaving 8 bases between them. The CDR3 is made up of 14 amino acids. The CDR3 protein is CASSQVALNTEAFF. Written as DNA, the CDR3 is TGCGCCAGCAGCCAAGTTGCCCTAAACACTGAAGCTTTCTTT.

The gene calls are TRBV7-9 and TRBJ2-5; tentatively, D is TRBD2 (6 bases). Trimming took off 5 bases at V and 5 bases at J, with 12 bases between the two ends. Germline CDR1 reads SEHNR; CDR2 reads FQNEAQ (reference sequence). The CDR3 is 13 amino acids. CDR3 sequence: CASSQTSSETQYF. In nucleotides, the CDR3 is TGTGCCAGCAGCCAAACTAGCTCGGAGACCCAGTACTTC.

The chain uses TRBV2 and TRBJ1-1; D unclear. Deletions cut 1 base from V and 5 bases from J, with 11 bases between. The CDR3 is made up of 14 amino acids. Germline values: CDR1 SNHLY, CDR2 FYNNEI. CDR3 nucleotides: TGTGCCAGCAGTGAAGGACGGAGCGGGACTGAAGCTTTCTTT. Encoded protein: CASSEGRSGTEAFF. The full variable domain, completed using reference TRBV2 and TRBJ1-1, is EPEVTQTPSHQVTQMGQEVILRCVPISNHLYFYWYRQILGQKVEFLVSFYNNEISEKSEIFDDQFSVERPDGSNFTLKIRSTKLEDSAMYFCASSEGRSGTEAFFGQGTRLTVV.

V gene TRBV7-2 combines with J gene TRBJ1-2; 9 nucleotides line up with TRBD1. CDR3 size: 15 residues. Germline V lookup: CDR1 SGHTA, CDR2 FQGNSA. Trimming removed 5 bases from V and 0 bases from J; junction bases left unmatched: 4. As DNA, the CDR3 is TGTGCCAGCAGCCTAAGGACAGGGGCTAACTATGGCTACACCTTC. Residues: CASSLRTGANYGYTF.

CDR3 nucleotide sequence: TGTGCCAGCTCACCACTGGAGGACAATCAGCCCCAGCATTTT. Translation gives CASSPLEDNQPQHF. The chain combines TRBV18 with TRBJ1-5; D is unresolved. Trimming cost V 1 base and J 3 bases, with 7 bases left between them. The CDR3 runs 14 residues. Germline V CDR1 and CDR2: KGHSH, LQKENI.

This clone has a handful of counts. The CDR3, as DNA: TGTGCCAGCAGGTACCTCCCACGGACTAGCGGGGCTAACACAGATACGCAGTATTTT. As protein: CASRYLPRTSGANTDTQYF. V is TRBV5-4 and J is TRBJ2-3; 12 bases map to TRBD2. Germline CDR1 reads SGHNT; CDR2 reads YYREEE (reference sequence). With 5 bases clipped from V and 2 bases from J, the junction kept 15 bases outside the gene matches. The CDR3 extends over 19 amino acids.

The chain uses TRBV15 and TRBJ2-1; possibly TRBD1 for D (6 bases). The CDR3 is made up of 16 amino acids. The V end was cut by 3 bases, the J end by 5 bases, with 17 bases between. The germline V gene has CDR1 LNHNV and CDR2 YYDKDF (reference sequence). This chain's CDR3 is CATSRKTGRLDNEQFF. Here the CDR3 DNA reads TGTGCCACCAGCAGGAAGACAGGACGGTTAGACAATGAGCAGTTCTTC.

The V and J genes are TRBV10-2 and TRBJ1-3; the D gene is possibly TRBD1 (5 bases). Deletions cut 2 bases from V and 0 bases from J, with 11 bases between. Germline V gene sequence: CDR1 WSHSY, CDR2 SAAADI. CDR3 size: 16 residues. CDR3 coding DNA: TGCGCCAGCAGTGAGGTCAGGGTAATCTCTGGAAACACCATATATTTT. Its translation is CASSEVRVISGNTIYF.

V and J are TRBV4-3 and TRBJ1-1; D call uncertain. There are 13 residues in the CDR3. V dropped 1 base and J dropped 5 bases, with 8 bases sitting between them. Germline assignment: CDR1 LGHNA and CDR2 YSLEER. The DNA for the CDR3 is TGCGCCAGCAGCCAAGGAGGGCGAACTGAAGCTTTCTTT. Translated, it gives CASSQGGRTEAFF.